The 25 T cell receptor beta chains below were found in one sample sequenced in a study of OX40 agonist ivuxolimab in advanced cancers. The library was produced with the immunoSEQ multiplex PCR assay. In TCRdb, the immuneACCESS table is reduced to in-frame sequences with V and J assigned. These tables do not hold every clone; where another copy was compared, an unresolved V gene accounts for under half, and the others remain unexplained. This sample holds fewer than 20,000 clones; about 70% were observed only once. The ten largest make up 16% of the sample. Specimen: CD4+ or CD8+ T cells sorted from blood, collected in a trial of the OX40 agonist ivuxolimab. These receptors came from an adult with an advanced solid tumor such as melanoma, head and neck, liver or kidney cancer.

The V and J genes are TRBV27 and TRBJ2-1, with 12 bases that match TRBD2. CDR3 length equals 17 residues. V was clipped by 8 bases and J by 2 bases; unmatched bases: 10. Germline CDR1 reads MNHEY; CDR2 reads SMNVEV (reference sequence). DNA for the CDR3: TGTGCCAGCCGACCGACTAGCGGGAGTGTAACCTACAATGAGCAGTTCTTC. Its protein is CASRPTSGSVTYNEQFF.

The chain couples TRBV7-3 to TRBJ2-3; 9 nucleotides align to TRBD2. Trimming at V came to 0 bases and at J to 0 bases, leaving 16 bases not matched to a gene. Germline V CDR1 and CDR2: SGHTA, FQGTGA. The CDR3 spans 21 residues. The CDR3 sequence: CASSLTFIGYEAGGSTDTQYF. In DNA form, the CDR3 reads TGTGCCAGCAGCTTAACGTTTATAGGGTATGAAGCGGGAGGAAGCACAGATACGCAGTATTTT.

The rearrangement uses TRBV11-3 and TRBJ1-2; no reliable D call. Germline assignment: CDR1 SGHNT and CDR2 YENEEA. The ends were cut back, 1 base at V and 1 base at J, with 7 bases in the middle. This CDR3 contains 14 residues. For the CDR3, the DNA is TGTGCCAGCAGCTTAGTCCCAAGTAACTATGGCTACACCTTC. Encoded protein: CASSLVPSNYGYTF.

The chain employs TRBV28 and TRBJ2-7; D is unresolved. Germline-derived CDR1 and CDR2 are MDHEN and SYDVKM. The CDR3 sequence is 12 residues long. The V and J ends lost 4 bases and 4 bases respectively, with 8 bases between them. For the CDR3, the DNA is TGTGCCAGCAGTTCCCTAACGTACGAGCAGTACTTC. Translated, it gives CASSSLTYEQYF.

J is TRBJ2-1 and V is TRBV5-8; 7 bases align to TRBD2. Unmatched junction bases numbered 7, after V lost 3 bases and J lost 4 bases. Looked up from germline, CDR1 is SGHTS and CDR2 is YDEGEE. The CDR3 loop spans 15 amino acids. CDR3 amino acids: CASSSLADTYNEQFF. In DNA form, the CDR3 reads TGTGCCAGCAGCTCCCTAGCGGATACTTACAATGAGCAGTTCTTC.

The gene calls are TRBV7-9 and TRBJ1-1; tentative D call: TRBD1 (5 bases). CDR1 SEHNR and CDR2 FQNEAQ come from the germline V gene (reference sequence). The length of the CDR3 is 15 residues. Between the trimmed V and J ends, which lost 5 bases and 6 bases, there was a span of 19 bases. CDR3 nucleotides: TGTGCCAGCAGCCCTCTCGGGGGGGATATCCCTGAAGCTTTCTTT. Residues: CASSPLGGDIPEAFF.

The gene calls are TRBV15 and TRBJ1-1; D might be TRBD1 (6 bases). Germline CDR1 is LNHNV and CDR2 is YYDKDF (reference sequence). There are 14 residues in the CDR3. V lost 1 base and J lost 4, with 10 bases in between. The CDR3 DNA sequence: TGTGCCACCAGCAGAGGTAGAGGGGGCACTGAAGCTTTCTTT. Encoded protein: CATSRGRGGTEAFF.

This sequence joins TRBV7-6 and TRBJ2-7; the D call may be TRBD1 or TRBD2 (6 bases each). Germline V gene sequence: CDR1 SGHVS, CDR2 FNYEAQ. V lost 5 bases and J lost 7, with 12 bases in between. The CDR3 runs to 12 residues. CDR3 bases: TGTGCCAGCAGCGCGGAGGGGGTAGAGCAGTACTTC. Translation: CASSAEGVEQYF.

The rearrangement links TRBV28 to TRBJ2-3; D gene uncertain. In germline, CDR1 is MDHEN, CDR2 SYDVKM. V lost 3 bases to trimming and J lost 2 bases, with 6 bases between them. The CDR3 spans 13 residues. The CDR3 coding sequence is TGTGCCAGCAGTTTTGGGGTCACAGATACGCAGTATTTT. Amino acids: CASSFGVTDTQYF. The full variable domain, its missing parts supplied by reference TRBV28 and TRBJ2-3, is DVKVTQSSRYLVKRTGEKVFLECVQDMDHENMFWYRQDPGLGLRLIYFSYDVKMKEKGDIPEGYSVSREKKERFSLILESASTNQTSMYLCASSFGVTDTQYFGPGTRLTVL.

The chain's CDR3 is CASSAQQGWAGELFF. The CDR3 DNA is TGTGCCAGCAGTGCGCAACAGGGTTGGGCCGGGGAGCTGTTTTTT. V usage is TRBV27 and J usage is TRBJ2-2; possibly TRBD1 for D (6 bases). Trimming stripped 5 bases from V and 6 bases from J, with 16 bases between. The CDR3 contains 15 residues. The germline V gene has CDR1 MNHEY and CDR2 SMNVEV (reference sequence).

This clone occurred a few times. The CDR3 DNA is TGTGCCAGCAAGACCGGGACAGGGCGAAATCAGCCCCAGCATTTT. This sequence encodes CASKTGTGRNQPQHF. This rearrangement joins TRBV2 to TRBJ1-5; 9 bases agree with TRBD1. V gave up 7 bases and J gave up 4 bases; unmatched junction bases: 8. Germline V gene data show CDR1 as SNHLY and CDR2 as FYNNEI. The CDR3 sequence is 15 residues long.

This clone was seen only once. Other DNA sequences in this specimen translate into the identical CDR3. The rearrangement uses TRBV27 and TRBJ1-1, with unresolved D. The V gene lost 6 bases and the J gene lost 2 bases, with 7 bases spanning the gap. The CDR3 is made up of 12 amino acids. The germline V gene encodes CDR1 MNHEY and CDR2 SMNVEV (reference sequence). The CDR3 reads CASSNQNTEAFF. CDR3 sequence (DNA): TGTGCCAGCAGCAACCAAAACACTGAAGCTTTCTTT.

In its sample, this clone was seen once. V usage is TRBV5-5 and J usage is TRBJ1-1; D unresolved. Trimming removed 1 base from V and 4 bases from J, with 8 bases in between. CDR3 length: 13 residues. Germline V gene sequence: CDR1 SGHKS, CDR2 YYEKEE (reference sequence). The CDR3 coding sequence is TGTGCCAGCAGCTTGAATGGGATCACTGAAGCTTTCTTT. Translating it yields CASSLNGITEAFF.

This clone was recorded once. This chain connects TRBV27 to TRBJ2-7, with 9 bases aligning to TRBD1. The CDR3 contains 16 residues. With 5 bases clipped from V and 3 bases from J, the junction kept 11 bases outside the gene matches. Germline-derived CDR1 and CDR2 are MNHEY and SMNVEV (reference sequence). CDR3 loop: CASSDTGGTFGYEQYF. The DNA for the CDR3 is TGTGCCAGCAGTGATACAGGGGGCACCTTCGGCTACGAGCAGTACTTC.

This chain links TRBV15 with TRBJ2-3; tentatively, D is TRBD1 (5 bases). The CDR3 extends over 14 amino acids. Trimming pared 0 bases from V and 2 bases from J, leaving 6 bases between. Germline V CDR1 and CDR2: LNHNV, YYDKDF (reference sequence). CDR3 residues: CATSREGLTDTQYF. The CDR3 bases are TGTGCCACCAGCAGAGAGGGGCTCACAGATACGCAGTATTTT.

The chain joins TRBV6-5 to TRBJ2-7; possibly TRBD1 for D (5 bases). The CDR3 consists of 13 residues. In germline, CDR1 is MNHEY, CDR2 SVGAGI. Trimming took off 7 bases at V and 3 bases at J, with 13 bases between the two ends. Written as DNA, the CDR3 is TGTGCCAGCACCCCGACAGTTGACTACGAGCAGTACTTC. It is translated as CASTPTVDYEQYF.

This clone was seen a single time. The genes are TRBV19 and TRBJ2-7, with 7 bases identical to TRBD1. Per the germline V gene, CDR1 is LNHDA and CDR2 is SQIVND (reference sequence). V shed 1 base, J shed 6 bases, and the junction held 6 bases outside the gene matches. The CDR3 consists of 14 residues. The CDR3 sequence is CASSIGQGAFEQYF. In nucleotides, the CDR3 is TGTGCCAGTAGTATAGGACAGGGTGCGTTCGAGCAGTACTTC.

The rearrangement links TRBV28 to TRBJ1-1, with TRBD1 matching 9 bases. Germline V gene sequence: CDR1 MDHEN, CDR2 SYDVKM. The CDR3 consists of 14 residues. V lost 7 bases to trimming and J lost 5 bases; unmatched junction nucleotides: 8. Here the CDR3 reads CASTGQGSMTEAFF. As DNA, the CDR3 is TGTGCCAGCACGGGACAGGGCTCGATGACTGAAGCTTTCTTT.

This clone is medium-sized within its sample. The CDR3 region is CASSVVAGGHNEQFF. DNA of the CDR3: TGTGCCAGCAGCGTAGTAGCGGGAGGCCACAATGAGCAGTTCTTC. The chain carries TRBV9 and TRBJ2-1; the match to TRBD2 covers 10 bases. The CDR3 has 15 amino acids. V shed 0 bases, J shed 5 bases, and the junction held 2 bases outside the gene matches. Looked up from germline, CDR1 is SGDLS and CDR2 is YYNGEE.

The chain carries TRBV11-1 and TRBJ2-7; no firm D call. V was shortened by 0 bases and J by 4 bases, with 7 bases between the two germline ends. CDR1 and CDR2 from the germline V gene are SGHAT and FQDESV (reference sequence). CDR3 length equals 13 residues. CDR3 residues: CASSLATFYEQYF. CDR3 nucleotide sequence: TGTGCCAGCAGCTTAGCGACCTTTTACGAGCAGTACTTC.

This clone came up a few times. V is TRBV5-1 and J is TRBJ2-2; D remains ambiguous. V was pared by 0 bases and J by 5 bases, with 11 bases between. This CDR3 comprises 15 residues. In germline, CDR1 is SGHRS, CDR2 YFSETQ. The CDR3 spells CASSLVGQSTGELFF. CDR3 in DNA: TGCGCCAGCAGCTTGGTAGGGCAGAGTACCGGGGAGCTGTTTTTT.

The CDR3 nucleotides read TGTGCCAGCAGCTTAAGGGACAGGCCCTCCTACGAGCAGTACTTC. Protein product: CASSLRDRPSYEQYF. The J gene is TRBJ2-7, the V gene TRBV7-9; 8 bases match TRBD1. The CDR3 extends over 15 amino acids. Germline V lookup: CDR1 SEHNR, CDR2 FQNEAQ (reference sequence). J was trimmed by 0 bases and V by 2 bases; bases with no gene match: 3.

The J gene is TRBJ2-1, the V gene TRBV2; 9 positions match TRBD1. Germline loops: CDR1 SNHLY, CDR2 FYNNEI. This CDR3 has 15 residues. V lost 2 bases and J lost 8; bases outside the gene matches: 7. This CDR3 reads CASSELGQGGDEQFF. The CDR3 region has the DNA TGTGCCAGCAGTGAATTGGGACAGGGAGGAGATGAGCAGTTCTTC.

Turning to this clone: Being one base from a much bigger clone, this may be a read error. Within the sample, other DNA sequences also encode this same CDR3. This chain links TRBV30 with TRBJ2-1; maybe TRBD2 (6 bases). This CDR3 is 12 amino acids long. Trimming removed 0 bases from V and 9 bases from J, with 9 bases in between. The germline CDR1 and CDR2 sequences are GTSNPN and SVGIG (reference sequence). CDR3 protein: CAWSVGGGEQFF. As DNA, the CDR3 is TGTGCCTGGAGTGTGGGGGGTGGTGAGCAGTTCTTC.

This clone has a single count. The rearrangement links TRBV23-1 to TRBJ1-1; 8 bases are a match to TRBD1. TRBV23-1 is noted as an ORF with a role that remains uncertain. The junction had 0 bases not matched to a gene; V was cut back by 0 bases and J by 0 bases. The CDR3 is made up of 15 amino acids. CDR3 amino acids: CASSQSTGVNTEAFF. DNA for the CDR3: TGCGCCAGCAGTCAATCGACAGGGGTGAACACTGAAGCTTTCTTT.